The 5 T cell receptor beta chains listed next were all sequenced from one sample in a study of blood T cells in healthy people across ages. It was with a sample-barcoded 5' primer and a J-beta primer mix that a second PCR of roughly 7 to 12 cycles was run. TCRdb used MiXCR to reprocess the 5' RACE reads, holding one entry per CDR3 protein. The profile shows 1.5 million or so distinct CDR3 sequences, approximately 42% of them singletons. The sample taken for sequencing was blood. The receptors stem from a woman between 18 and 29 years old in good health.

As for this clonotype: Germline and junction disagree at one end, which may indicate a read error. The chain joins TRBV6-5 to TRBJ2-5; D perhaps matches TRBD1 (6 bases). The CDR3 spans 14 residues. CDR1 is MNHEY and CDR2 is SVGAGI in the germline V gene. Here the CDR3 reads CAGSYNAGAETQYF. In DNA, the CDR3 is TGTGCCGGCAGTTACAACGCAGGGGCAGAGACCCAGTACTTC.

V usage is TRBV7-2 and J usage is TRBJ2-2, with D possibly being TRBD1 or TRBD2 (5 bases each). CDR3 size: 15 residues. Germline assignment: CDR1 SGHTA and CDR2 FQGNSA. V gave up 4 bases and J gave up 0 bases, with 9 bases separating them. The CDR3 loop is CASSWDPSNTGELFF. CDR3 DNA: TGTGCCAGCAGCTGGGACCCCTCGAACACCGGGGAGCTGTTTTTT.

The chain links TRBV5-5 to TRBJ2-5, with D possibly called TRBD1 or TRBD2 (5 bases each). From germline, CDR1 is SGHKS and CDR2 YYEKEE (reference sequence). The CDR3 totals 11 residues. The V gene lost 1 base and the J gene lost 11 bases, with 9 bases spanning the gap. The CDR3: CASSLSWGQYF. CDR3 coding DNA: TGTGCCAGCAGCTTGAGCTGGGGGCAGTACTTC.

The V and J genes are TRBV27 and TRBJ2-1, with 12 positions matching TRBD1. CDR3 length: 18 residues. With V trimmed by 4 bases and J by 9 bases, 16 bases remained unmatched. CDR1 is MNHEY, CDR2 SMNVEV, per germline (reference sequence). For the CDR3, the DNA is TGTGCCAGCAGTTCTATCACAACCCGGGACAGGGGGCTTGGTGAGCAGTTCTTC. It codes for CASSSITTRDRGLGEQFF.

This chain links TRBV12-3 or TRBV12-4 with TRBJ2-5; D not resolved. V was pared by 6 bases and J by 9 bases, with 20 bases between. This CDR3 is built from 14 residues. The CDR3 DNA is TGTGCCAGCAGACCGACTGGAGCGCCATTGGCCCAGTACTTC. It translates to CASRPTGAPLAQYF.